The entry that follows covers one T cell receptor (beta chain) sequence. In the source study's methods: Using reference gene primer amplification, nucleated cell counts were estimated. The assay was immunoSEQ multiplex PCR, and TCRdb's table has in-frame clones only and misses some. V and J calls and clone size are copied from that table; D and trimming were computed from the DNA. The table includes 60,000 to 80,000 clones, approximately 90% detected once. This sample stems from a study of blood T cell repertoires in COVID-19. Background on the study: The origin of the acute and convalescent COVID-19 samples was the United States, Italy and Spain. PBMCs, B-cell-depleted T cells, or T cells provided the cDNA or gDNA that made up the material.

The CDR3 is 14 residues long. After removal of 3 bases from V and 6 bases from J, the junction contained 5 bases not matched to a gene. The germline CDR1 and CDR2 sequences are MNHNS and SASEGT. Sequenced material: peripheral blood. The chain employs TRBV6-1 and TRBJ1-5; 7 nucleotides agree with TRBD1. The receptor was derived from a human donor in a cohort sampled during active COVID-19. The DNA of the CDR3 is TGTGCCAGCAGTGACGGTCAGGGGGTTCAGCCCCAGCATTTT. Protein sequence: CASSDGQGVQPQHF.